The 27 T cell receptor beta chains given below trace back to one sample, sequenced in a study of blood T cells in healthy people across ages. The use of a sample-barcoded 5' primer and a J-beta primer mix characterized a second PCR of roughly 6 to 11 cycles. TCRdb called the 5' RACE reads again in MiXCR, with one record for every CDR3 protein. Counted here are 920,000 or so distinct CDR3 sequences, 40% to 45% occurring once; the ten biggest clones make up approximately 17%. The source material was blood. The receptors were sampled from a woman aged 60-75 years in good health.

The chain employs TRBV7-2 and TRBJ2-7; tentative D call: TRBD2 (7 bases). Trimming cost V 5 bases and J 4 bases, with 18 bases left between them. The CDR3 covers 15 residues. Germline V gene lookup returns CDR1 SGHTA and CDR2 FQGNSA. The DNA for the CDR3 is TGTGCCAGCAGCCCCCTTGGGGGGGCTTTGTACGAGCAGTACTTC. This sequence encodes CASSPLGGALYEQYF.

V and J are TRBV6-6 and TRBJ2-2, with D possibly called TRBD1 or TRBD2 (5 bases each). V shed 6 bases and J shed 8 bases, with 16 bases lying between them. Germline V gives CDR1 MNHNY, CDR2 SVGAGI (reference sequence). This CDR3 is 14 amino acids long. The CDR3, as DNA: TGTGCCAGCAGAATGACAGTCCCGGGGGGGGAGCTGTTTTTT. As protein: CASRMTVPGGELFF.

This clonotype has just a few counts. This rearrangement joins TRBV4-1 to TRBJ2-1, with 11 bases lining up with TRBD2. Germline V gene lookup returns CDR1 MGHRA and CDR2 YSYEKL. The CDR3 has 18 residues. V dropped 1 base and J dropped 10; count of bases not matched to a gene: 15. The CDR3 is CASSQGLAGIIMFEEQFF. CDR3 sequence (DNA): TGCGCCAGCAGCCAAGGACTAGCGGGGATAATAATGTTCGAGGAGCAGTTCTTC.

This clonotype was picked up a small number of times. The chain recombines TRBV6-2 or TRBV6-3 with TRBJ1-5; 8 nucleotides line up with TRBD1. The germline V gene encodes CDR1 MNHEY and CDR2 SVGEGT. The ends lost 7 bases at V and 0 bases at J; junction bases unmatched: 11. The CDR3 is made up of 17 amino acids. The CDR3 loop reads CASMGFRDRSSNQPQHF. CDR3 coding DNA: TGTGCCAGCATGGGGTTCCGGGACAGGAGTAGCAATCAGCCCCAGCATTTT.

This clonotype has just a few counts. The V and J genes are TRBV20-1 and TRBJ1-5; no definite D call. Deletions cut 3 bases from V and 6 bases from J, with 9 bases between. The length of the CDR3 is 12 residues. Germline CDR1 DFQATT, CDR2 SNEGSKA (reference sequence). The CDR3: CSARRVGQPQHF. The CDR3, as DNA: TGCAGTGCTAGGAGGGTGGGTCAGCCCCAGCATTTT.

This clonotype is a singleton in its sample. V is TRBV5-4 and J is TRBJ2-7; D is undetermined. Germline CDR1 reads SGHNT; CDR2 reads YYREEE (reference sequence). V lost 3 bases and J 6 bases, leaving 19 bases between the germline ends. The CDR3 has 15 residues. CDR3 protein: CASSSPELSGPEQYF. CDR3 nucleotides: TGTGCCAGCAGCTCCCCCGAGCTTTCCGGGCCCGAGCAGTACTTC.

The chain uses TRBV12-3 or TRBV12-4 and TRBJ2-4, with 9 nucleotides matching TRBD1. The tail of the sequence fits TRBJ2-7 better, so the J call may be wrong. CDR3 length: 16 residues. CDR3: CASSLPWTGEFYEQYF. CDR3 DNA sequence: TGTGCCAGCAGTTTACCCTGGACAGGGGAGTTCTACGAGCAGTACTTC.

The J gene is TRBJ2-7, the V gene TRBV20-1; D might be TRBD1 (6 bases). This CDR3 is 12 amino acids long. Trimming removed 7 bases from V and 5 bases from J, with 15 bases in between. Germline lookup yields CDR1 DFQATT and CDR2 SNEGSKA (reference sequence). The CDR3 coding sequence is TGCAGTGTCCAGGGCAGGGGCAACGAGCAGTACTTC. Translating gives CSVQGRGNEQYF.

The chain employs TRBV7-2 and TRBJ2-3; 11 nucleotides line up with TRBD2. Germline CDR1 is SGHTA and CDR2 is FQGNSA. The length of the CDR3 is 13 residues. V shed 11 bases and J 3 bases; nucleotides not matched to a gene: 4. The CDR3 sequence is CAGTSGSTDTQYF. Written as DNA, the CDR3 is TGTGCCGGTACTAGCGGGAGTACAGATACGCAGTATTTT.

V gene TRBV5-1 combines with J gene TRBJ2-1, with TRBD2 as a possible D gene (6 bases). CDR3 length equals 15 residues. V lost 0 bases to trimming and J lost 4 bases, with 11 bases between them. Germline V gene sequence: CDR1 SGHRS, CDR2 YFSETQ. The CDR3 is CASSLADGRYNEQFF. The CDR3 nucleotides are TGCGCCAGCAGCTTGGCGGACGGGAGATACAATGAGCAGTTCTTC.

This clonotype has a single count. DNA of the CDR3: TGTGCCAGCAGGCAGGGTGGCCAGGGCCAGAACACTGAAGCTTTCTTT. This sequence encodes CASRQGGQGQNTEAFF. The rearrangement links TRBV28 to TRBJ1-1; weak D call: TRBD1 (5 bases). Germline V gene data show CDR1 as MDHEN and CDR2 as SYDVKM. V lost 6 bases, J lost 1 base, and 18 bases lay in between. This CDR3 has 16 amino acids.

V gene TRBV28 combines with J gene TRBJ2-5, with 11 bases fitting TRBD1. The germline gives CDR1 MDHEN, CDR2 SYDVKM. The trim removed 4 bases at V and 5 bases at J, leaving 6 bases unmatched. The CDR3 is made up of 15 amino acids. The CDR3, as DNA: TGTGCCAGCAGTTCGGGACAGGGGGGTCTCGAGACCCAGTACTTC. Protein: CASSSGQGGLETQYF.

This clonotype was detected only once. The gene calls are TRBV2 and TRBJ2-4; D might be TRBD1 (5 bases). The J call is doubtful: the DNA matches TRBJ2-7 better. The CDR3 has 12 amino acids. Germline assignment: CDR1 SNHLY and CDR2 FYNNEI. The CDR3 nucleotides are TGTGCCAGCAGTGTCCAGGGCCACGAGCAGTACTTC. Amino acids: CASSVQGHEQYF.

The V call is TRBV2, the J call TRBJ2-5, with 7 bases fitting TRBD2. Germline V gives CDR1 SNHLY, CDR2 FYNNEI. The CDR3 contains 13 residues. Germline trimming cut 6 bases from V and 4 bases from J; bases unmatched to any gene: 5. The DNA for the CDR3 is TGTGCCAGCAGCCCCGGGACTATAGAGACCCAGTACTTC. Protein sequence: CASSPGTIETQYF.

The rearrangement joins TRBV6-1 to TRBJ2-3; D not certain. The CDR3 has 15 residues. Trimming removed 8 bases at V and 1 base at J, with 16 bases between. Germline CDR1 MNHNS, CDR2 SASEGT. Here the CDR3 DNA reads TGTGCCAGCTCCCCTGTGGTTAGGGGCACAGATACGCAGTATTTT. Amino acid sequence: CASSPVVRGTDTQYF.

V usage is TRBV18 and J usage is TRBJ1-4; D is uncertain. Germline V gene lookup returns CDR1 KGHSH and CDR2 LQKENI. Trimming stripped 3 bases from V and 1 base from J, with 6 bases between. This CDR3 is built from 14 residues. The CDR3 reads CASSPRRTNEKLFF. CDR3 nucleotide sequence: TGTGCCAGCTCACCCCGAAGAACTAATGAAAAACTGTTTTTT.

This clonotype was detected only a few times. The chain links TRBV3-1 to TRBJ1-2; D not certain. Germline loops: CDR1 LGHDT, CDR2 YNNKEL (reference sequence). Trimming stripped 2 bases from V and 6 bases from J, with 10 bases between. This CDR3 is 13 amino acids long. The CDR3 coding sequence is TGTGCCAGCAGCCAAAGTATGGCGCATGGCTACACCTTC. Translated, it gives CASSQSMAHGYTF. The variable domain in full, completed from reference TRBV3-1 and TRBJ1-2, reads DTAVSQTPKYLVTQMGNDKSIKCEQNLGHDTMYWYKQDSKKFLKIMFSYNNKELIINETVPNRFSPKSPDKAHLNLHINSLELGDSAVYFCASSQSMAHGYTFGSGTRLTVV.

This clonotype was recorded at least ten times. The CDR3 region is CSAVGLAGGQNIQYF. For the CDR3, the DNA is TGCAGTGCTGTGGGGCTAGCGGGAGGGCAAAACATTCAGTACTTC. This rearrangement joins TRBV20-1 to TRBJ2-4; 12 bases match TRBD2. Trimming at V came to 5 bases and at J to 5 bases, leaving 7 bases not matched to a gene. The germline CDR1 and CDR2 sequences are DFQATT and SNEGSKA (reference sequence). This CDR3 comprises 15 residues.

This clonotype was counted between two and nine times. The chain's CDR3 is CASSFYASGKAWGETQYF. CDR3 DNA sequence: TGTGCCAGCAGTTTCTACGCTAGCGGGAAGGCTTGGGGGGAGACCCAGTACTTC. The chain joins TRBV28 to TRBJ2-5; 9 positions match TRBD2. This CDR3 has 18 amino acids. Per germline, CDR1 MDHEN and CDR2 SYDVKM. Trimming cost V 3 bases and J 5 bases; bases outside gene matches: 16.

The V gene is TRBV7-9, the J gene TRBJ2-5; a weak D match, TRBD2 (7 bases). Germline V gene sequence: CDR1 SEHNR, CDR2 FQNEAQ (reference sequence). The CDR3 spans 16 residues. Trimming stripped 5 bases from V and 1 base from J, with 17 bases between. The CDR3 is CASSPGASGFQETQYF. The CDR3 coding sequence is TGTGCCAGCAGCCCGGGGGCTAGCGGTTTCCAAGAGACCCAGTACTTC.

J is TRBJ2-3 and V is TRBV5-1, with D tentatively TRBD1 (7 bases). Germline assignment: CDR1 SGHRS and CDR2 YFSETQ. The CDR3 is made up of 16 amino acids. V gave up 0 bases and J gave up 4 bases, with 15 bases separating them. This CDR3 reads CASSLGVQGGADTQYF. The CDR3 DNA reads TGCGCCAGCAGCTTGGGCGTTCAGGGGGGCGCAGATACGCAGTATTTT.

Written as DNA, the CDR3 is TGTGCCAGCAGAACGGGACTAGCGAGCACAGATACGCAGTATTTT. Translation gives CASRTGLASTDTQYF. J is TRBJ2-3 and V is TRBV7-8, with TRBD2 matching 10 bases. Trimming removed 6 bases from V and 0 bases from J; junction bases left unmatched: 3. Germline-derived CDR1 and CDR2 are SGHVS and FQNEAQ. CDR3 size: 15 residues.

The chain carries TRBV20-1 and TRBJ2-1; no definite D call. Germline lookup yields CDR1 DFQATT and CDR2 SNEGSKA (reference sequence). Trimming stripped 2 bases from V and 9 bases from J, with 11 bases between. This CDR3 contains 12 residues. The CDR3 DNA is TGCAGTGCTAGACCCATGGCCAGTGAGCAGTTCTTC. Its translation: CSARPMASEQFF.

This chain links TRBV19 with TRBJ2-5, with 7 bases aligning to TRBD2. This CDR3 comprises 16 residues. CDR1 and CDR2 from the germline V gene are LNHDA and SQIVND (reference sequence). J gave up 2 bases and V 4 bases, and 10 bases lay outside the gene matches. CDR3 residues: CASSRWASGLQETQYF. In DNA form, the CDR3 reads TGTGCCAGTAGTAGGTGGGCTAGCGGACTTCAAGAGACCCAGTACTTC.

The chain employs TRBV7-3 and TRBJ2-1; 9 positions agree with TRBD1. The germline gives CDR1 SGHTA, CDR2 FQGTGA. V trimming: 5 bases; J trimming: 10 bases; junction bases outside the gene matches: 15. The CDR3 has 16 amino acids. The CDR3 sequence: CASSTSLTGGVREQFF. The CDR3 nucleotides read TGTGCCAGCAGCACCTCCTTGACAGGGGGAGTTCGGGAGCAGTTCTTC.

The J gene is TRBJ1-1, the V gene TRBV29-1; D is possibly TRBD1 (6 bases). Trimming cost V 5 bases and J 4 bases, with 17 bases left between them. Per the germline V gene, CDR1 is SQVTM and CDR2 is ANQGSEA. The CDR3 is 14 amino acids. CDR3 sequence reads: CSVPQGSLSTEAFF. In DNA, the CDR3 is TGCAGCGTTCCGCAGGGGTCTCTGAGCACTGAAGCTTTCTTT.

The rearrangement joins TRBV20-1 to TRBJ2-3; 11 bases agree with TRBD2. This CDR3 has 16 residues. Germline CDR1 DFQATT, CDR2 SNEGSKA (reference sequence). V trimming: 3 bases; J trimming: 3 bases; junction bases outside the gene matches: 8. In DNA, the CDR3 is TGCAGTGCTAGTCCCCACGCTAGCGGGGGGACAGATACGCAGTATTTT. Protein: CSASPHASGGTDTQYF.